These T cell receptor beta chains were read from a single sample in a study of blood T cell repertoires in COVID-19. The data were produced by immunoSEQ multiplex PCR, yet TCRdb's version contains in-frame clones alone and is incomplete. The profile covers approximately 290,000 clones, with 80% to 90% appearing a single time and more than 4% taken by the ten largest. Sequenced: PBMCs or T cells enriched from blood (not recorded which). Receptor source: a woman in her thirties who had recovered from COVID-19. Each CDR3 is given with its conserved first and last residue. D genes are given only for firm matches. A clone size is listed for some rows: how often the clone was seen (once, few, many), or a class if it is expanded.

TRBJ1-1	-	-	TRBV11-2	TGTGCCAGCAGCTTAGGAAGCGTACAAGCTTTCTTT	CASSLGSVQAFF
TRBJ1-5	-	-	TRBV30	TGTGCCTGGAGTGTACGGGACTTGCTGAGTCAGCCCCAGCATTTT	CAWSVRDLLSQPQHF
TRBJ1-5	-	-	TRBV18	TGTGCCAGCTCACCACAGTACGGACTGGCAGGTCATGATAGCAATCAGCCCCAGCATTTT	CASSPQYGLAGHDSNQPQHF
TRBJ1-5	-	-	TRBV15	TGTGCCACCAGCTCCCGGGGGACGGAGAATCAGCCCCAGCATTTT	CATSSRGTENQPQHF
TRBJ1-6	few	-	TRBV4-2	TGTGCCAGCAGCCAAACGACAATATCTAATTCACCCCTCCACTTT	CASSQTTISNSPLHF
TRBJ2-4	-	-	TRBV4-1	TGCGCCAGCAGCCGCGACGGGATTCAGTACTTC	CASSRDGIQYF
TRBJ1-3	-	-	TRBV3-1/TRBV3-2	TGTGCCAGCAGCCAAGGGGTACCCAGGGGCACCATATATTTT	CASSQGVPRGTIYF
TRBJ1-6	-	-	TRBV28	TGTGCCAGCAGTGGGAGGGCGTTGCTCCACTTT	CASSGRALLHF
TRBJ2-2	-	TRBD2	TRBV5-6	TGTGCCAGCAGCTTGGGACTAGCCACAACAGGCGGGGAGCTGTTTTTT	CASSLGLATTGGELFF
TRBJ1-3	-	-	TRBV28	TGTGCCAGCAGTTTATTGCAGGGATCAGGAAACACCATATATTTT	CASSLLQGSGNTIYF
TRBJ1-3	-	-	TRBV2	TGTGCCAGTAGGGGTGATGGAAACACCATATATTTT	CASRGDGNTIYF
TRBJ1-1	once	-	TRBV30	TGTGCCTGGTGGAGGGTACGGTTCACTGAAGCTTTCTTT	CAWWRVRFTEAFF
TRBJ1-6	-	TRBD1	TRBV11-2	TGTGCCAGCAGCGGTATCAAGGGGACAGTCTATAATTCACCCCTCCACTTT	CASSGIKGTVYNSPLHF
TRBJ2-7	-	-	TRBV19	TGTGCCAGTAGTTTCGAACAGGGACTACATTACGAGCAGTACTTC	CASSFEQGLHYEQYF
TRBJ1-2	-	-	TRBV19	TGTGCCAGTACGACAGCAACCGCTAACTATGGCTACACCTTC	CASTTATANYGYTF
TRBJ2-7	-	TRBD1	TRBV6-1	TGTGCCAGCAGTGAATTCGGACAGGGGGTCTACGAGCAGTACTTC	CASSEFGQGVYEQYF
TRBJ2-3	-	TRBD2	TRBV5-1	TGCGCCAGCAGCTTTCGGGACTATTTCACAGATACGCAGTATTTT	CASSFRDYFTDTQYF
TRBJ2-6	-	-	TRBV5-1	TGCGCCAGCAGCTTGTCAGACTCTGGGGCCAACGTCCTGACTTTC	CASSLSDSGANVLTF